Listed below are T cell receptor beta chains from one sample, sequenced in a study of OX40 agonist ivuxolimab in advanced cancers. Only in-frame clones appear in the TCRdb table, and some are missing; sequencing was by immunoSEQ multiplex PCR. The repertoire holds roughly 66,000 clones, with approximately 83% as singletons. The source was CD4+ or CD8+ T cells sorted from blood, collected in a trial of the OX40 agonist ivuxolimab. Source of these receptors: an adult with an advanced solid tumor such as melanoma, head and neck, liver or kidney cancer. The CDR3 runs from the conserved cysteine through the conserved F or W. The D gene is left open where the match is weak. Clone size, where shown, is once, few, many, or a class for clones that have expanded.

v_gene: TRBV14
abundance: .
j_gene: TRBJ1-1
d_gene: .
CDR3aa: CASSQEGGRYTEAFF
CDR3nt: TGTGCCAGCAGCCAAGAGGGGGGACGGTACACTGAAGCTTTCTTT

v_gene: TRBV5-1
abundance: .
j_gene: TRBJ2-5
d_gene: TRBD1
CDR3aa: CASSLGQGFQETQYF
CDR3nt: TGCGCCAGCAGCTTGGGACAGGGGTTCCAAGAGACCCAGTACTTC

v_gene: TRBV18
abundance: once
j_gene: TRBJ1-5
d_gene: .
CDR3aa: CASSRGNQPQHF
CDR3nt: TGTGCCAGCTCACGAGGGAATCAGCCCCAGCATTTT

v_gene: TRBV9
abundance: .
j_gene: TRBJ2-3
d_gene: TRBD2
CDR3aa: CASSVSGRGGTDTQYF
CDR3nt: TGTGCCAGCAGCGTGAGCGGGAGGGGAGGCACAGATACGCAGTATTTT

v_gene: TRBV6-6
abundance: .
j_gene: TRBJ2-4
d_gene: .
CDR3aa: CASSYLAALENIQYF
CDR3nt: TGTGCCAGCAGTTACCTGGCTGCGCTGGAAAACATTCAGTACTTC

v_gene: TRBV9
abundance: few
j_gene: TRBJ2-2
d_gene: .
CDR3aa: CASSVGLLTGELFF
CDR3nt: TGTGCCAGCAGCGTAGGCCTACTCACCGGGGAGCTGTTTTTT

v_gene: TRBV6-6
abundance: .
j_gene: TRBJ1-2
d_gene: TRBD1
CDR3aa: CASNRQGANSGYTF
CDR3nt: TGTGCCAGCAATCGACAGGGTGCAAACTCTGGCTACACCTTC

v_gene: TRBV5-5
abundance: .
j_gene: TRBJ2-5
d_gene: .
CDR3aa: CASTGQLVQTQYF
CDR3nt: TGTGCCAGCACCGGACAGCTTGTTCAGACCCAGTACTTC

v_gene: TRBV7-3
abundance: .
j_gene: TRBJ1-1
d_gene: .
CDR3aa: CASSLTRAGVGTEAFF
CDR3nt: TGTGCCAGCAGCTTAACCCGCGCGGGGGTCGGCACTGAAGCTTTCTTT

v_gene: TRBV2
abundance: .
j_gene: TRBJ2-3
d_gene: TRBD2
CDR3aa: CASKGQRGSTDTQYF
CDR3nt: TGTGCCTCAAAGGGTCAGCGGGGAAGCACAGATACGCAGTATTTT

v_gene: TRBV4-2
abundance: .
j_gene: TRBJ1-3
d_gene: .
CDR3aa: CASSQDQGISSGNTIYF
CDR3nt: TGTGCCAGCAGCCAAGATCAGGGGATCTCCTCTGGAAACACCATATATTTT

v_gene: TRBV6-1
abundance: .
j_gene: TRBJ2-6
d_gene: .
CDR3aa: CASSERPGAKVLTF
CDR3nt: TGTGCCAGCAGTGAAAGGCCTGGGGCCAAGGTCCTGACTTTC

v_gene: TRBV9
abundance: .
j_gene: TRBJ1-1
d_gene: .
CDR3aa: CASSVALGGPVTEAFF
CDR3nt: TGTGCCAGCAGCGTAGCGTTGGGGGGGCCGGTCACTGAAGCTTTCTTT

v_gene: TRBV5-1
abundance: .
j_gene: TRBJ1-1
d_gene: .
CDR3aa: CASSLAAGGGTEAFF
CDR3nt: TGCGCCAGCAGCTTGGCCGCCGGGGGAGGGACTGAAGCTTTCTTT

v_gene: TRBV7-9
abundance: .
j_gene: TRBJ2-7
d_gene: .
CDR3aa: CASSLGMNGAYEQYF
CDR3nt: TGTGCCAGCAGCTTGGGGATGAATGGGGCCTACGAGCAGTACTTC

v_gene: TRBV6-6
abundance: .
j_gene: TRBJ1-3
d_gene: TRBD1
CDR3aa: CASSSAGTGGNTIYF
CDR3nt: TGTGCCAGCAGTTCAGCCGGGACAGGGGGAAACACCATATATTTT

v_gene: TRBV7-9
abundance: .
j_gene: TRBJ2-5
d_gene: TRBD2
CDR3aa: CASSRSGGARETQYF
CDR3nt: TGTGCCAGCAGCCGTAGCGGGGGGGCCAGGGAGACCCAGTACTTC

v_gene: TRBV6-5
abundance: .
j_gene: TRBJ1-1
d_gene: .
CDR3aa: CASSPLGNTEAFF
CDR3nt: TGTGCCAGCAGCCCTCTTGGGAACACTGAAGCTTTCTTT

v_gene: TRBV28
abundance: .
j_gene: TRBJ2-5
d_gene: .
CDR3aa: CASSSMRGSVQTQYF
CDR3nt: TGTGCCAGCAGTTCGATGAGAGGTAGCGTGCAGACCCAGTACTTC

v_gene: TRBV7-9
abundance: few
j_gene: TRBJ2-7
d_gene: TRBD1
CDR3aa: CASSPQGAAYEQYF
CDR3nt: TGTGCCAGCAGCCCCCAGGGGGCGGCCTACGAGCAGTACTTC

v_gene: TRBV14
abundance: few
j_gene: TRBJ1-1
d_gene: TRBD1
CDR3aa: CASSQRQGLNTEAFF
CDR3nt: TGTGCCAGCAGCCAAAGACAGGGCCTGAACACTGAAGCTTTCTTT

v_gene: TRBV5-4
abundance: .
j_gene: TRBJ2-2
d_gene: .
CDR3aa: CASSLEEGELFF
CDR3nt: TGTGCCAGCAGCTTGGAAGAAGGGGAGCTGTTTTTT

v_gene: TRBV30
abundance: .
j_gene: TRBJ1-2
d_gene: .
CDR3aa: CAWSVNHDGYGYTF
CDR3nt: TGTGCCTGGAGTGTTAACCACGACGGGTATGGCTACACCTTC

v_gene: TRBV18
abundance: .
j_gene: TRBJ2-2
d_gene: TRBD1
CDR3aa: CASVSGTGATGELFF
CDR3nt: TGTGCCAGCGTCTCCGGGACAGGGGCCACCGGGGAGCTGTTTTTT

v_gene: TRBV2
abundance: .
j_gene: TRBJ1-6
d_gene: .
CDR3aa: CASTGDNSPLHF
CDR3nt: TGTGCCAGCACGGGAGATAATTCACCCCTCCACTTT

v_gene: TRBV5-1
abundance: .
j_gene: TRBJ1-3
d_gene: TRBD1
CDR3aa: CASSPGTVSGNTIYF
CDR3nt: TGCGCCAGCAGCCCCGGGACAGTCTCTGGAAACACCATATATTTT

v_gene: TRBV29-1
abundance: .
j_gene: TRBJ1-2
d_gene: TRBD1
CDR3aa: CSVEGTGGSSRYGYTF
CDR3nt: TGCAGCGTTGAGGGAACAGGGGGAAGTTCCCGGTATGGCTACACCTTC

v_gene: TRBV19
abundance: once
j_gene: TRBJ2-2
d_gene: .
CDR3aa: CASSSPPGTGELFF
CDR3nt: TGTGCCAGTAGTTCCCCCCCGGGGACCGGGGAGCTGTTTTTT

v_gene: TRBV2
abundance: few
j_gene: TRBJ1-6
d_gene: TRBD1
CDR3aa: CASRLDRVNSPLHF
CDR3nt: TGTGCCAGCAGGCTGGACAGGGTTAATTCACCCCTCCACTTT

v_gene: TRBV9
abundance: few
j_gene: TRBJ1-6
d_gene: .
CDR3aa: CASSVVGNNSPLHF
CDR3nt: TGTGCCAGCAGCGTAGTTGGGAATAATTCACCCCTCCACTTT

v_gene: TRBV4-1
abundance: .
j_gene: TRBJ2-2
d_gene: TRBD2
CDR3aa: CASTLGRLAGGELFF
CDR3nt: TGCGCCAGCACCTTGGGCAGACTAGCGGGAGGGGAGCTGTTTTTT

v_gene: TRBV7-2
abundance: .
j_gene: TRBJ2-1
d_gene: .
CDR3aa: CASSLESAGKYNEQFF
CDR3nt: TGTGCCAGCAGCTTAGAATCGGCGGGGAAATACAATGAGCAGTTCTTC

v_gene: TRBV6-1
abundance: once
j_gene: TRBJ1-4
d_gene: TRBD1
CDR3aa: CASRGQGGEKLFF
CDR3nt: TGTGCCAGCAGGGGACAGGGAGGTGAAAAACTGTTTTTT

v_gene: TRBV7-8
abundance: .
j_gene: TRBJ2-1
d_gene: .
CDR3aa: CASSLGVGGYDEQFF
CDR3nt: TGTGCCAGCAGCTTAGGAGTAGGAGGATACGATGAGCAGTTCTTC

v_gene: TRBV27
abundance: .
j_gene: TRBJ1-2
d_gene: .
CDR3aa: CASSYTQGANYGYTF
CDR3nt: TGTGCCAGCAGTTACACACAGGGAGCTAACTATGGCTACACCTTC

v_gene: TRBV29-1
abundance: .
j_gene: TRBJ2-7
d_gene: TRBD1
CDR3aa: CSAIPDRDEQYF
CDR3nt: TGCAGCGCGATTCCAGACAGGGACGAGCAGTACTTC

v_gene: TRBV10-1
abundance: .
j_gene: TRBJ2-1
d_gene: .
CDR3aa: CASSESGRRAGANEQFF
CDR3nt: TGCGCCAGCAGTGAGTCGGGGAGACGGGCGGGGGCCAATGAGCAGTTCTTC

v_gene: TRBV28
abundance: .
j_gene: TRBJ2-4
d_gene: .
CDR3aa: CASSFPETNIQYF
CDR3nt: TGTGCCAGCAGTTTCCCAGAAACAAACATTCAGTACTTC

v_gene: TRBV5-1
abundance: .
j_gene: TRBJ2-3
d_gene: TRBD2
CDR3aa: CATRDGRASTDTQYF
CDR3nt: TGCGCCACCCGGGACGGGAGGGCTAGCACAGATACGCAGTATTTT

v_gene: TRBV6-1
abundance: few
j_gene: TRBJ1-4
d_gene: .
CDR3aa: CASSEGQASLGEKLFF
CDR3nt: TGTGCCAGCAGTGAAGGACAGGCGTCTTTAGGAGAAAAACTGTTTTTT

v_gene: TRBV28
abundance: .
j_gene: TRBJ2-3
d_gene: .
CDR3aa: CASTRGADTQYF
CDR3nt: TGTGCCAGCACTAGAGGAGCAGATACGCAGTATTTT

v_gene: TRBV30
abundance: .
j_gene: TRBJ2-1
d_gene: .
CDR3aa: CAWHTTYNSYNEQFF
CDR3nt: TGTGCCTGGCATACGACCTATAACTCCTACAATGAGCAGTTCTTC

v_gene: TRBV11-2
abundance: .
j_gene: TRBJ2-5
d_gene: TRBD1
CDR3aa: CASSLDRAGGKLETQYF
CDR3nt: TGTGCCAGCAGCTTAGATCGGGCAGGGGGAAAATTAGAGACCCAGTACTTC

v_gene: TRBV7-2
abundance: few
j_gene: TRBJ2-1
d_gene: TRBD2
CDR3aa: CASSRAGVGNEQFF
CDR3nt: TGTGCCAGCAGCAGAGCGGGAGTCGGGAATGAGCAGTTCTTC

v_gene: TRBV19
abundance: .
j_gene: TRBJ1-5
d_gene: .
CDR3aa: CASSIGGLQPQHF
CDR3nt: TGTGCCAGTAGTATAGGGGGCCTTCAGCCCCAGCATTTT

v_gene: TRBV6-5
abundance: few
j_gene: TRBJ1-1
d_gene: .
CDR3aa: CASRQRGEAFF
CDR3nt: TGTGCCAGCAGACAAAGGGGTGAAGCTTTCTTT

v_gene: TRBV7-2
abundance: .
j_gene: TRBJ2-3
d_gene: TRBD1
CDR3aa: CASSTGTGSFRADTQYF
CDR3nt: TGTGCCAGCAGTACCGGGACAGGATCTTTTCGGGCAGATACGCAGTATTTT

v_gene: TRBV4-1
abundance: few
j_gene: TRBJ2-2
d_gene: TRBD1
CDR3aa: CASSQGQGITGELFF
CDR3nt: TGCGCCAGCAGCCAGGGACAGGGCATCACCGGGGAGCTGTTTTTT

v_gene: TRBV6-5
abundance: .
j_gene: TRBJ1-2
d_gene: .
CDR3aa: CASSYSGDNYGYTF
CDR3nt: TGTGCCAGCAGTTACTCTGGGGATAACTATGGCTACACCTTC

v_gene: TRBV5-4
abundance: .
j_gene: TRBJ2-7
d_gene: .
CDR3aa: CASSLGGVNEQYF
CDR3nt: TGTGCCAGCAGCTTGGGAGGGGTTAACGAGCAGTACTTC

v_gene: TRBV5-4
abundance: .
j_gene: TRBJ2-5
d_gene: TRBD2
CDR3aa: CASSLSGIQETQYF
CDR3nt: TGTGCCAGCAGCTTGAGCGGGATTCAAGAGACCCAGTACTTC

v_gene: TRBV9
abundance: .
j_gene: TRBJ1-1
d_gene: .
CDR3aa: CASSVGLGQNTEAFF
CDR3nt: TGTGCCAGCAGCGTAGGCCTGGGACAGAACACTGAAGCTTTCTTT

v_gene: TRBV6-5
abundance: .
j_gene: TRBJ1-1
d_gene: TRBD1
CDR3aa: CASSYSWTGQAFF
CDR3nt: TGTGCCAGCAGTTACTCCTGGACAGGCCAAGCTTTCTTT

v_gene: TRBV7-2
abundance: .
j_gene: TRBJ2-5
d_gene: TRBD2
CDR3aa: CASSSLAGGLGETQYF
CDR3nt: TGTGCCAGCAGCTCCCTAGCGGGGGGATTAGGAGAGACCCAGTACTTC

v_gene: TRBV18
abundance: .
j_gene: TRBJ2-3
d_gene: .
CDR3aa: CASSPPVGQGTDTQYF
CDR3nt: TGTGCCAGCTCACCGCCCGTAGGGCAAGGAACAGATACGCAGTATTTT